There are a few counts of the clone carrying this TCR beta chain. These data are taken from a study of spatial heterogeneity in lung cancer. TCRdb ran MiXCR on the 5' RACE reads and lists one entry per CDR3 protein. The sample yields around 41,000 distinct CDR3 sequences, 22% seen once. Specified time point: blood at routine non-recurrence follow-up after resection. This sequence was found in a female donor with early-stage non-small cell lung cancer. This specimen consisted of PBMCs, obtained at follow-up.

CDR3 residues: CASSFGQASTEAFF. The CDR3 DNA is TGTGCCAGCAGTTTTGGACAGGCCTCCACTGAAGCTTTCTTT. This chain links TRBV7-9 with TRBJ1-1, with 7 nucleotides matching TRBD1. V gave up 6 bases and J gave up 4 bases; unmatched junction bases: 8. CDR3 length: 14 residues. The germline V gene encodes CDR1 SEHNR and CDR2 FQNEAQ (reference sequence).